This T cell receptor beta chain was sequenced in a study of blood T cell repertoires in COVID-19 (dated by TCRdb to the early 2020s). For the wider study: Samples from collaborators originated in the United States, Italy and Spain and spanned both the acute and convalescent phases of COVID-19. Samples came from the ongoing ImmuneRACE study (first 160 participants) plus 1,254 subjects from 6 global collaborators. Where available, HLA class I and class II types were taken from metadata supplied by the sample provider and were not determined by assay-based typing. Deeply sampled blood TCRbeta repertoires from subjects exposed to, actively infected with, or recovered from COVID-19 were included in the dataset. The sample metadata nearly always contained a de-identified subject ID, COVID-19 status, age in years and sex. The material from the prospective study consisted of cDNA or gDNA derived from T cells, B-cell-depleted T cells, or PBMCs. The repertoires were made available in a free public database intended to serve as a resource for research on the immune response to SARS-CoV-2.

A word on this clone: Its cognate antigen has yet to be identified. Base quality data are lacking; no much larger clone is found one base away.

Overall study results and their limits: How much clinical and demographic metadata was included differed by source and by participant, and the metadata was provided uncurated.

The immunoSEQ Assay, a bias-controlled multiplex PCR, was used to amplify TCRbeta CDR3 regions from genomic DNA. In the source study's methods: The number of nucleated cells in each sample was estimated by amplification of reference gene primers within the assay. To quantify the absolute abundance of each unique TCRbeta CDR3 rearrangement, sequence reads were collapsed and filtered. For each sample, productive Simpson clonality was calculated as the square root of Simpson's diversity index across productive rearrangements. TCRdb took this table from immuneACCESS and kept in-frame rearrangements with V and J called. Such tables lack part of the clones; where checked against another copy, unresolved V genes explain under half of the gap, and the rest is unexplained. The V and J calls and clone size are taken from that table; D and trimming were inferred from the DNA. The table for this sample lists hundreds of thousands of clones; about 87% of them were counted only once. The top ten constitute 2.5% to 3.5% of the sample.

In the prospective study, participants were 18 to 89 years old, resided in about two dozen geographic areas of the United States, and were enrolled through a virtual design. In the prospective study, cohorts were assigned on the basis of participant-reported clinical history obtained from a screening survey and a study questionnaire. ImmuneRACE Cohort 3 recovered participants were defined by two consecutive negative NP/OP PCR tests, healthcare professional clearance, or symptom resolution. In the prospective study, whole blood, serum and a nasopharyngeal or oropharyngeal swab were collected from each participant by mobile phlebotomists. Additional blood draws and questionnaires over an approximately two-month period could optionally be provided by prospective study participants. Before DNA extraction, blood samples from the prospective study were shipped at room temperature or frozen. CDR3 length: 14 amino acids, cysteine to phenylalanine. The only DNA kept is the CDR3, 42 bases in frame from the first base. V is clipped by 9 bases and J by 2 bases, and the sequence between their germline boundaries is 15 bases long. CDR1 and CDR2 are read off the germline V gene as SGHTA and FQGNSA.

Sequencing was carried out using PBMCs or T cells enriched from blood (not recorded which). This TCR came from a woman in her forties or fifties who had recovered from COVID-19. Here the chain combines TRBV7-2 and TRBJ2-3, with TRBD2 tentatively as D gene (7 bases match). At the DNA level, the sequence is TGTGCCAGTCAAATTGGGGGGGCCACAGATACGCAGTATTTT. This yields the protein CASQIGGATDTQYF.